These 29 T cell receptor beta chains share one sample of origin, sequenced in a study of molecular identifiers for immune sequencing clone quantification (dated by TCRdb to between 2018 and 2020). Receptor amplification or capture employed PCR. The reads were generated on an Illumina HiSeq 4000. TCRdb redid the processing of the public reads, applying fastp at Q25 and MiXCR, and retained in-frame beta chains. All rows with the same CDR3 protein become a single entry with the most common DNA and genes. The sample contains about 500,000 distinct CDR3 sequences, about a fifth of them found a single time. The ten top clones hold roughly 0.81% of the sample. Sequenced: naive CD8+ T cells from blood, with Jurkat cell RNA spiked in. Taken with the paper, the label for cell subset or site translates to: FACS-sorted CD8+CD4-CCR7+CD45RA+ naive T cells. The receptors here all came from a human donor in good health. Some libraries in this study had Jurkat cell RNA spiked in.

This clonotype was found many times. The genes are TRBV7-9 and TRBJ2-3, with a possible D match to TRBD2 (5 bases). Germline V gene lookup returns CDR1 SEHNR and CDR2 FQNEAQ (reference sequence). Deletions cut 10 bases from V and 2 bases from J, with 25 bases between. The CDR3 contains 17 residues. The chain's CDR3 is CATEPSRRAPLTDTQYF. The CDR3 coding sequence is TGTGCCACCGAACCCTCGCGGCGGGCCCCTCTCACAGATACGCAGTATTTT. Complete variable domain (other parts from reference TRBV7-9 and TRBJ2-3): DTGVSQNPRHKITKRGQNVTFRCDPISEHNRLYWYRQTLGQGPEFLTYFQNEAQLEKSRLLSDRFSAERPKGSFSTLEIQRTEQGDSAMYLCATEPSRRAPLTDTQYFGPGTRLTVL.

This clonotype has a handful of counts. J is TRBJ2-1 and V is TRBV20-1; 9 bases line up with TRBD1. Losses at the gene ends were 0 bases for V and 6 bases for J; bases not matched to a gene: 6. The CDR3 extends over 15 amino acids. Germline CDR1 and CDR2: DFQATT and SNEGSKA (reference sequence). The CDR3 spells CSARDGDRVGNEQFF. The CDR3 DNA reads as TGCAGTGCTAGAGATGGGGACAGGGTAGGCAATGAGCAGTTCTTC.

This chain uses TRBV6-6 with TRBJ2-1, with TRBD1 as a possible D gene (5 bases). Germline CDR1 is MNHNY and CDR2 is SVGAGI (reference sequence). The length of the CDR3 is 13 residues. V lost 4 bases to trimming and J lost 8 bases, with 12 bases between them. The CDR3 DNA follows: TGTGCCAGCAGTTTCCCGACAGATGATGAGCAGTTCTTC. Translation gives CASSFPTDDEQFF.

In the case of this clonotype: Given a much more abundant clone one base away, this may be a read error. The chain employs TRBV6-6 and TRBJ2-7, with D perhaps assigned TRBD1 or TRBD2 (5 bases each). CDR1 and CDR2 from the germline V gene are MNHNY and SVGAGI (reference sequence). The CDR3 runs 13 residues. CDR3 nucleotide sequence: TGTGCCAGCTGTTACGGGCCAGGGACCGAGCAGTACTTC. Translating gives CASCYGPGTEQYF.

The chain links TRBV5-6 to TRBJ1-5; 10 bases agree with TRBD1. The germline gives CDR1 SGHDT, CDR2 YYEEEE. CDR3 length: 15 amino acids. The ends lost 2 bases at V and 6 bases at J; junction bases unmatched: 5. CDR3 loop: CASSFWTGGGQPQHF. The CDR3 DNA is TGTGCCAGCAGCTTTTGGACAGGGGGTGGTCAGCCCCAGCATTTT.

This chain uses TRBV19 with TRBJ2-7; TRBD2 agrees at 8 bases. J gave up 4 bases and V 7 bases, and 12 bases lay outside the gene matches. From germline, CDR1 is LNHDA and CDR2 SQIVND (reference sequence). The CDR3 spans 15 residues. The CDR3 bases are TGTGCCAGTAAGATCGCGAGCGGGAGTGGTTACGAGCAGTACTTC. Translated, it gives CASKIASGSGYEQYF.

This clonotype appeared many times. This chain uses TRBV20-1 with TRBJ1-6; D might be TRBD1 (6 bases). CDR3 length: 16 residues. Germline V gives CDR1 DFQATT, CDR2 SNEGSKA (reference sequence). V dropped 3 bases and J dropped 0 bases, with 12 bases sitting between them. The CDR3 DNA reads as TGCAGTGCTAGTGGACAGACGAGCTCCTATAATTCACCCCTCCACTTT. It yields the protein CSASGQTSSYNSPLHF.

A note on this clonotype: A much larger clone lies one base from this, so it may be a read error. J is TRBJ2-3 and V is TRBV7-9; maybe TRBD2 (6 bases). The V gene's germline CDR1 is SEHNR and CDR2 FQNEAQ (reference sequence). Trimming stripped 6 bases from V and 4 bases from J, with 20 bases between. The CDR3 sequence is 16 residues long. CDR3 in DNA: TGTGCCAGCAGTCTCCCCCTCCGGGGGAGCCCAGATACGCAGTATTTT. Translating it yields CASSLPLRGSPDTQYF.

There are many counts of this clonotype. The V and J genes are TRBV28 and TRBJ2-5; 7 bases agree with TRBD2. The V segment lost 8 bases and the J segment 3 bases; nucleotides outside the gene matches: 9. The CDR3 spans 14 residues. Per the germline V gene, CDR1 is MDHEN and CDR2 is SYDVKM. The CDR3 reads CASARSGIEETQYF. CDR3 sequence (DNA): TGTGCCAGCGCCCGAAGCGGGATAGAAGAGACCCAGTACTTC.

In this sample, this clonotype turned up many times. The gene calls are TRBV5-1 and TRBJ1-5; D may be TRBD1 (6 bases). V was pared by 4 bases and J by 5 bases, with 10 bases between. The CDR3 is 13 residues long. Germline CDR1 reads SGHRS; CDR2 reads YFSETQ. CDR3 in DNA: TGCGCCAGCAGCCCAGAGGGGGATCAGCCCCAGCATTTT. Its protein product is CASSPEGDQPQHF. Based on the CDR3 plus reference TRBV5-1 and TRBJ1-5, the full variable domain is KAGVTQTPRYLIKTRGQQVTLSCSPISGHRSVSWYQQTPGQGLQFLFEYFSETQRNKGNFPGRFSGRQFSNSRSEMNVSTLELGDSALYLCASSPEGDQPQHFGDGTRLSIL.

This clonotype was seen more than once but under ten times. In nucleotides, the CDR3 is TGCGCCAGCAGCTTGGGTAGCGGGCAAACCTACGAGCAGTACTTC. Protein: CASSLGSGQTYEQYF. The chain recombines TRBV5-1 with TRBJ2-7, with TRBD2 identical over 7 bases. The CDR3 spans 15 residues. Per the germline V gene, CDR1 is SGHRS and CDR2 is YFSETQ. V shed 0 bases and J 2 bases; nucleotides not matched to a gene: 5.

This clonotype was seen more than once but under ten times. The rearrangement links TRBV5-5 to TRBJ1-1; D gene ambiguous. Trimming took off 5 bases at V and 3 bases at J, with 14 bases between the two ends. Germline CDR1 is SGHKS and CDR2 is YYEKEE (reference sequence). The length of the CDR3 is 14 residues. CDR3 coding DNA: TGTGCCAGCAGTCCAGGCACTCGGGACACTGAAGCTTTCTTT. This codes for CASSPGTRDTEAFF.

The genes are TRBV5-1 and TRBJ2-7, with a weak D call TRBD2 (6 bases). This CDR3 has 15 amino acids. Trimming left V 5 bases short and J 2 bases short, with 17 bases between. Germline CDR1 reads SGHRS; CDR2 reads YFSETQ. CDR3 in amino acids: CASRPSGTSTYEQYF. CDR3 DNA sequence: TGCGCCAGCAGGCCCTCCGGGACTTCCACCTACGAGCAGTACTTC.

This rearrangement joins TRBV19 to TRBJ2-1, with D unclear. This CDR3 has 12 amino acids. CDR1 is LNHDA, CDR2 SQIVND, per germline (reference sequence). Trimming took 3 bases from V and 6 from J, leaving 6 bases between them. The CDR3 DNA reads TGTGCCAGTAGTATTAAGCCCAATGAGCAGTTCTTC. It specifies CASSIKPNEQFF.

This clonotype was counted at least ten times. This CDR3 is CSAPGVDTQYF. As DNA, the CDR3 is TGCAGCGCTCCCGGCGTAGATACGCAGTATTTT. V and J are TRBV29-1 and TRBJ2-3; D unresolved. Germline V gene sequence: CDR1 SQVTM, CDR2 ANQGSEA. With 7 bases removed from V and 5 bases from J, the gap between germline ends came to 10 bases. The CDR3 length is 11 residues.

This clonotype was seen at least ten times. This chain links TRBV12-3 or TRBV12-4 with TRBJ2-2; D is ambiguous. With 6 bases removed from V and 5 bases from J, the gap between germline ends came to 16 bases. This CDR3 is built from 15 residues. The CDR3 reads CASSNPDRETGELFF. The CDR3 nucleotides are TGTGCCAGCAGCAACCCGGACCGTGAAACCGGGGAGCTGTTTTTT.

This clonotype was detected ten times or more. J is TRBJ1-1 and V is TRBV20-1; possibly TRBD1 for D (5 bases). V was pared by 0 bases and J by 5 bases, with 10 bases between. The germline V gene encodes CDR1 DFQATT and CDR2 SNEGSKA (reference sequence). The CDR3 consists of 13 residues. Written as DNA, the CDR3 is TGCAGTGCTAGAGAGGGAGGGGCTACTGAAGCTTTCTTT. It yields the protein CSAREGGATEAFF.

Many counts were recorded for this clonotype. This chain links TRBV7-2 with TRBJ2-1; D might be TRBD2 (5 bases). Trimming removed 1 base at V and 7 bases at J, with 11 bases between. This CDR3 is built from 14 residues. In germline, CDR1 is SGHTA, CDR2 FQGNSA. CDR3 sequence (DNA): TGTGCCAGCAGCTTAGGTAGCGCTACGAATGAGCAGTTCTTC. Protein product: CASSLGSATNEQFF.

The CDR3, as DNA: TGTGCCAGCAGTGAAGCGGGACAGTTCTACGAGCAGTACTTC. Its translation: CASSEAGQFYEQYF. This chain joins TRBV25-1 and TRBJ2-7, with a tentative D call TRBD1 (7 bases). This CDR3 spans 14 amino acids. Germline loops: CDR1 MGHDK, CDR2 SYGVNS. The germline V and J ends were trimmed by 2 bases and 3 bases, with 11 bases remaining between them.

Concerning this clonotype: The conserved phenylalanine or tryptophan normally closing the CDR3 is absent here, so this likely arose from a read error. The rearrangement joins TRBV12-3 or TRBV12-4 to TRBJ1-5; D remains unclear. The CDR3 extends over 13 amino acids. The ends were cut back, 2 bases at V and 5 bases at J, with 7 bases in the middle. The CDR3 coding sequence is TGTGCCAGCAGTTTAATACCTTATCAGCCCCAGCATCTT. Translated, it gives CASSLIPYQPQHL.

The chain couples TRBV29-1 to TRBJ1-2, with 7 bases lining up with TRBD1. The germline gives CDR1 SQVTM, CDR2 ANQGSEA. V was pared by 4 bases and J by 2 bases, with 4 bases of the junction left unmatched. The CDR3 spans 13 residues. The DNA of the CDR3 is TGCAGCGTTGTTCTGACAGGGAACTATGGCTACACCTTC. It encodes CSVVLTGNYGYTF.

As to this clonotype: A read error may explain this, as a much larger clone is one base away. V and J are TRBV19 and TRBJ1-1; no definite D call. Trimming cost V 3 bases and J 4 bases, with 9 bases left between them. CDR3 length: 13 residues. Germline CDR1 and CDR2: LNHDA and SQIVND (reference sequence). CDR3 loop: CASSIMVGTEAFF. CDR3 in DNA: TGTGCCAGTAGTATCATGGTGGGCACTGAAGCTTTCTTT.

As for this clonotype: Just one base apart from a much larger clone, this may be a read error. The chain recombines TRBV27 with TRBJ2-5, with 7 bases that match TRBD2. J lost 5 bases, V lost 6 bases, and 12 bases had no gene match. The CDR3 is 15 residues long. Per the germline V gene, CDR1 is MNHEY and CDR2 is SMNVEV (reference sequence). For the CDR3, the DNA is TGTGCCAGCAGCAGGGAGGGGTCCGGCCAGGAGACCCAGTACTTC. It translates to CASSREGSGQETQYF.

This clonotype was observed a handful of times. This sequence joins TRBV20-1 and TRBJ2-1, with no clear D. Trimming pared 0 bases from V and 4 bases from J, leaving 13 bases between. Looked up from germline, CDR1 is DFQATT and CDR2 is SNEGSKA (reference sequence). This CDR3 is built from 15 residues. The CDR3 nucleotides are TGCAGTGCTAGAGATGGGGATTTTGGGTACAATGAGCAGTTCTTC. Amino acids: CSARDGDFGYNEQFF.

The rearrangement uses TRBV14 and TRBJ2-5; D not certain. In germline, CDR1 is SGHDN, CDR2 FVKESK. V dropped 5 bases and J dropped 2 bases, with 12 bases sitting between them. This CDR3 region has 14 residues. This CDR3 reads CASSGWLLQETQYF. The CDR3, as DNA: TGTGCCAGCAGCGGATGGCTGTTGCAAGAGACCCAGTACTTC.

The table lists this clonotype with a count of one. A much larger clone lies one base from this, so it may be a read error. The rearrangement uses TRBV28 and TRBJ1-5; perhaps TRBD1 as D (5 bases). Germline V lookup: CDR1 MDHEN, CDR2 SYDVKM. The length of the CDR3 is 15 residues. The CDR3 reads CASGLVLLGVQPQHF. The CDR3 DNA reads as TGTGCCAGCGGTTTAGTACTTCTGGGGGTCCAGCCCCAGCATTTT.

The rearrangement uses TRBV7-9 and TRBJ1-1, with TRBD1 as a possible D gene (5 bases). CDR1 SEHNR and CDR2 FQNEAQ come from the germline V gene (reference sequence). Trimming cost V 6 bases and J 4 bases, with 9 bases left between them. This CDR3 comprises 12 residues. CDR3 protein: CASRTTGTEAFF. CDR3 coding DNA: TGTGCCAGCAGGACCACAGGCACTGAAGCTTTCTTT.

This clonotype was observed a handful of times. The V and J genes are TRBV6-2 or TRBV6-3 and TRBJ1-1; D unclear. Trimming left V 0 bases short and J 2 bases short, with 19 bases between. Germline V lookup: CDR1 MNHEY, CDR2 SVGEGT. This CDR3 spans 18 amino acids. CDR3 sequence reads: CASSYSVRTLGINTEAFF. The CDR3, as DNA: TGTGCCAGCAGTTACTCTGTCAGAACCCTCGGAATTAACACTGAAGCTTTCTTT.

This clonotype was seen at least ten times. The CDR3: CASSVAVTGQSSYEQYF. The CDR3 DNA follows: TGTGCCAGCAGCGTAGCAGTGACAGGTCAGAGCTCCTACGAGCAGTACTTC. The V and J genes are TRBV9 and TRBJ2-7, with D perhaps TRBD1 (6 bases). This CDR3 region has 17 residues. The germline V and J ends were trimmed by 0 bases and 0 bases, with 16 bases remaining between them. Germline CDR1 and CDR2: SGDLS and YYNGEE.